Presented here are 30 T cell receptor beta chains from one specimen sequenced in a study of OX40 agonist ivuxolimab in advanced cancers. Generated by immunoSEQ multiplex PCR, the TCRdb table keeps only in-frame clones and is missing some. The sample lists approximately 91,000 clones, 80% to 90% occurring once. The sequencing here drew on CD4+ or CD8+ T cells sorted from blood, taken in a trial of the OX40 agonist ivuxolimab. The receptors were gathered from an adult with an advanced solid tumor such as melanoma, head and neck, liver or kidney cancer.

The chain uses TRBV7-2 and TRBJ1-5; D is ambiguous. Trimming pared 0 bases from V and 2 bases from J, leaving 8 bases between. CDR3 length: 15 residues. Germline CDR1 SGHTA, CDR2 FQGNSA. The CDR3 DNA is TGTGCCAGCAGCTTAGCACAGTACCGCAATCAGCCCCAGCATTTT. This sequence encodes CASSLAQYRNQPQHF.

The chain uses TRBV28 and TRBJ1-6; D may be TRBD1 (5 bases). Trimming left V 6 bases short and J 7 bases short, with 16 bases between. The CDR3 runs 15 residues. CDR1 is MDHEN and CDR2 is SYDVKM in the germline V gene. The DNA for the CDR3 is TGTGCCAGCAGAGCCGGGACGGTAGGAAATTCACCCCTCCACTTT. It encodes CASRAGTVGNSPLHF.

V is TRBV6-5 and J is TRBJ2-5, with no clear D. CDR1 and CDR2 from the germline V gene are MNHEY and SVGAGI. The CDR3 has 15 amino acids. V was trimmed by 2 bases and J by 0 bases, leaving 10 bases between them. In DNA, the CDR3 is TGTGCCAGCAGTTACCACGACTCGTACCAAGAGACCCAGTACTTC. Residues: CASSYHDSYQETQYF.

This clone has a single count. The chain recombines TRBV4-1 with TRBJ1-3, with D possibly TRBD1 on 6 matching bases. There are 15 residues in the CDR3. V was clipped by 0 bases and J by 3 bases, with 9 bases between them. Germline values: CDR1 MGHRA, CDR2 YSYEKL. The CDR3 is CASSQESGVGNTIYF. CDR3 in DNA: TGCGCCAGCAGCCAAGAGTCAGGGGTTGGAAACACCATATATTTT.

The chain recombines TRBV5-1 with TRBJ1-2; perhaps TRBD1 as D (6 bases). CDR3 size: 14 residues. Trimming took off 7 bases at V and 6 bases at J, with 19 bases between the two ends. From germline, CDR1 is SGHRS and CDR2 YFSETQ. The CDR3 DNA reads TGCGCCAGCTCGTCAATGGGGGCTTTGGATGGCTACACCTTC. Protein product: CASSSMGALDGYTF.

The chain is built from TRBV30 and TRBJ2-7; D perhaps matches TRBD1 (6 bases). The V gene lost 2 bases and the J gene lost 2 bases, with 13 bases spanning the gap. Germline values: CDR1 GTSNPN, CDR2 SVGIG (reference sequence). This CDR3 comprises 14 residues. The CDR3 sequence: CAWSRFGGTYEQYF. CDR3 coding DNA: TGTGCCTGGAGTAGGTTTGGGGGCACCTACGAGCAGTACTTC.

The V gene is TRBV19, the J gene TRBJ1-1; 7 positions match TRBD1. Germline CDR1 is LNHDA and CDR2 is SQIVND (reference sequence). With V trimmed by 7 bases and J by 9 bases, 14 bases remained unmatched. The CDR3 loop spans 14 amino acids. CDR3 nucleotide sequence: TGTGCCAGTAAACCTACAGGGGTAGTCCAAAAAGCTTTCTTT. Its protein is CASKPTGVVQKAFF.

The chain employs TRBV23-1 and TRBJ2-6, with D perhaps TRBD1 or TRBD2 (5 bases each). TRBV23-1 is known as an ORF, though its function is uncertain. The V end lost 4 bases, the J end lost 2 bases, and 6 bases lay between the germline ends. The CDR3 runs 14 residues. The CDR3 loop is CASSRGTGANVLTF. In nucleotides, the CDR3 is TGCGCCAGCAGTCGGGGGACTGGGGCCAACGTCCTGACTTTC.

The rearrangement uses TRBV30 and TRBJ2-7, with 10 bases lining up with TRBD1. Germline V gene lookup returns CDR1 GTSNPN and CDR2 SVGIG (reference sequence). The CDR3 has 19 amino acids. The trim removed 5 bases at V and 1 base at J, leaving 20 bases unmatched. CDR3 in DNA: TGTGCCTGGGGAAGGGGACAGGGGACCTTTGTGAAAGGGTCCTACGAGCAGTACTTC. Translating gives CAWGRGQGTFVKGSYEQYF.

The chain combines TRBV14 with TRBJ2-1; 15 nucleotides line up with TRBD2. The CDR3 is made up of 19 amino acids. V dropped 4 bases and J dropped 3; count of bases not matched to a gene: 10. In germline, CDR1 is SGHDN, CDR2 FVKESK. The CDR3 spells CASSPLLGLAGGHYNEQFF. The CDR3 region has the DNA TGTGCCAGCAGCCCTCTTCTAGGACTAGCGGGGGGGCACTACAATGAGCAGTTCTTC. The complete variable domain, with remaining parts taken from reference TRBV14 and TRBJ2-1, reads EAGVTQFPSHSVIEKGQTVTLRCDPISGHDNLYWYRRVMGKEIKFLLHFVKESKQDESGMPNNRFLAERTGGTYSTLKVQPAELEDSGVYFCASSPLLGLAGGHYNEQFFGPGTRLTVL.

The V call is TRBV5-8, the J call TRBJ2-2; a weak D match, TRBD2 (5 bases). The CDR3 is 16 amino acids. Trimming shortened V by 7 bases and J by 5 bases, and 21 bases separated the two germline ends. Germline lookup yields CDR1 SGHTS and CDR2 YDEGEE. The CDR3 reads CASGRFPGRRTGELFF. The DNA for the CDR3 is TGTGCCAGCGGGCGTTTTCCAGGCAGGAGGACCGGGGAGCTGTTTTTT.

The V gene is TRBV7-2, the J gene TRBJ1-6; the D gene is possibly TRBD1 (6 bases). CDR3 length: 17 amino acids. V dropped 5 bases and J dropped 0 bases, with 14 bases sitting between them. Germline CDR1 reads SGHTA; CDR2 reads FQGNSA. Here the CDR3 reads CASSLRQASSYNSPLHF. The CDR3, as DNA: TGTGCCAGCAGCCTGAGACAGGCTAGCTCCTATAATTCACCCCTCCACTTT. Full variable domain (rest looked up from reference TRBV7-2 and TRBJ1-6): GAGVSQSPSNKVTEKGKDVELRCDPISGHTALYWYRQSLGQGLEFLIYFQGNSAPDKSGLPSDRFSAERTGGSVSTLTIQRTQQEDSAVYLCASSLRQASSYNSPLHFGNGTRLTVT.

V gene TRBV18 combines with J gene TRBJ1-2; 7 bases line up with TRBD1. The V gene's germline CDR1 is KGHSH and CDR2 LQKENI. Losses at the gene ends were 3 bases for V and 0 bases for J; bases not matched to a gene: 7. This CDR3 has 16 residues. This chain's CDR3 is CASSPSDRPANYGYTF. CDR3 coding DNA: TGTGCCAGCTCACCTTCGGACAGGCCGGCTAACTATGGCTACACCTTC.

The chain uses TRBV6-5 and TRBJ1-5; TRBD1 might be the D (6 bases). CDR1 and CDR2 from the germline V gene are MNHEY and SVGAGI. The CDR3 runs to 14 residues. V was cut by 6 bases and J by 8 bases, with 17 bases left in between. The CDR3 is CASRPGGLGEPQHF. The CDR3 DNA sequence: TGTGCCAGCAGACCTGGGGGGCTCGGGGAGCCCCAGCATTTT.

The chain recombines TRBV18 with TRBJ1-6; D unresolved. The CDR3 spans 14 residues. V was shortened by 2 bases and J by 6 bases, with 8 bases between the two germline ends. Germline lookup yields CDR1 KGHSH and CDR2 LQKENI. CDR3 sequence reads: CASSPYSANSPLHF. The CDR3 DNA follows: TGTGCCAGCTCACCATACAGCGCTAATTCACCCCTCCACTTT.

The chain employs TRBV5-6 and TRBJ1-2; D is ambiguous. The germline V and J ends were trimmed by 6 bases and 0 bases, with 15 bases remaining between them. Per germline, CDR1 SGHDT and CDR2 YYEEEE. This CDR3 comprises 15 residues. Written as DNA, the CDR3 is TGTGCCAGCACCCTAGCTGGCTACCCTAACTATGGCTACACCTTC. It translates to CASTLAGYPNYGYTF. The whole variable domain, remainder taken from reference TRBV5-6 and TRBJ1-2, is DAGVTQSPTHLIKTRGQQVTLRCSPKSGHDTVSWYQQALGQGPQFIFQYYEEEERQRGNFPDRFSGHQFPNYSSELNVNALLLGDSALYLCASTLAGYPNYGYTFGSGTRLTVV.

CDR3 coding DNA: TGTGCCAGCAGCTTAGGGTTCGGGGAGCTGTTTTTT. Its translation is CASSLGFGELFF. This chain links TRBV7-2 with TRBJ2-2; D unresolved. The germline V and J ends were trimmed by 1 base and 7 bases, with 4 bases remaining between them. The CDR3 totals 12 residues. Germline loops: CDR1 SGHTA, CDR2 FQGNSA.

J is TRBJ2-5 and V is TRBV19; perhaps TRBD2 as D (5 bases). The germline gives CDR1 LNHDA, CDR2 SQIVND (reference sequence). V was shortened by 0 bases and J by 1 base, with 12 bases between the two germline ends. The CDR3 contains 16 residues. DNA for the CDR3: TGTGCCAGTAGTATAGACTATCGGGCGGGCCAAGAGACCCAGTACTTC. It translates to CASSIDYRAGQETQYF.

This chain joins TRBV9 and TRBJ2-7; D remains unclear. The V end was cut by 8 bases, the J end by 5 bases, with 20 bases between. CDR1 and CDR2 (germline): SGDLS, YYNGEE. This CDR3 spans 14 amino acids. In DNA form, the CDR3 reads TGTGCCAGAACGTCGAGTTGGCTCTTAGACGAGCAGTACTTC. It is translated as CARTSSWLLDEQYF.

The CDR3 spells CASSARGSGANVLTF. The CDR3 DNA reads as TGTGCCAGCAGCGCCAGGGGATCTGGGGCCAACGTCCTGACTTTC. The chain uses TRBV7-8 and TRBJ2-6; a weak D match, TRBD1 (6 bases). The CDR3 length is 15 residues. Trimming took off 5 bases at V and 1 base at J, with 9 bases between the two ends. CDR1 SGHVS and CDR2 FQNEAQ come from the germline V gene.

This sequence joins TRBV2 and TRBJ1-2; the match to TRBD1 covers 7 bases. V dropped 6 bases and J dropped 8; count of bases not matched to a gene: 12. Germline values: CDR1 SNHLY, CDR2 FYNNEI. The CDR3 spans 14 residues. CDR3 loop: CASRVLQGYEGYTF. Here the CDR3 DNA reads TGTGCCAGCAGGGTTCTACAGGGGTACGAGGGCTACACCTTC.

The genes are TRBV19 and TRBJ1-1; TRBD1 is a possible D gene (6 bases). V lost 1 base, J lost 4 bases, and 10 bases lay in between. This CDR3 is built from 14 residues. Germline V gives CDR1 LNHDA, CDR2 SQIVND (reference sequence). CDR3: CASSIAGARTEAFF. The CDR3 bases are TGTGCCAGTAGTATAGCAGGGGCGCGCACTGAAGCTTTCTTT.

The genes are TRBV5-1 and TRBJ2-2, with TRBD2 matching over 8 bases. V shed 2 bases, J shed 1 base, and the junction held 4 bases outside the gene matches. The CDR3 sequence is 16 residues long. CDR1 and CDR2 from the germline V gene are SGHRS and YFSETQ. DNA for the CDR3: TGCGCCAGCAGCTTTCTGCTAGCGGGGAACACCGGGGAGCTGTTTTTT. Protein product: CASSFLLAGNTGELFF. Variable domain in full (rest from reference TRBV5-1 and TRBJ2-2): KAGVTQTPRYLIKTRGQQVTLSCSPISGHRSVSWYQQTPGQGLQFLFEYFSETQRNKGNFPGRFSGRQFSNSRSEMNVSTLELGDSALYLCASSFLLAGNTGELFFGEGSRLTVL.

This clone was counted a few times. V usage is TRBV5-1 and J usage is TRBJ2-7; D gene ambiguous. This CDR3 has 15 amino acids. In germline, CDR1 is SGHRS, CDR2 YFSETQ. V gave up 1 base and J gave up 0 bases, with 11 bases separating them. This CDR3 reads CASSLSGRSSYEQYF. The CDR3, as DNA: TGCGCCAGCAGCTTGAGTGGCCGCAGCTCCTACGAGCAGTACTTC.

As DNA, the CDR3 is TGTGCCAGCAGCTTGATTCGAGCGGGGGACGGGGATACGCAGTATTTT. This encodes CASSLIRAGDGDTQYF. This chain connects TRBV5-6 to TRBJ2-3, with 8 positions matching TRBD2. Per germline, CDR1 SGHDT and CDR2 YYEEEE. V was clipped by 1 base and J by 6 bases; unmatched bases: 10. This CDR3 has 16 residues.

V and J are TRBV19 and TRBJ2-5; 8 nucleotides agree with TRBD2. V shed 3 bases, J shed 7 bases, and the junction held 19 bases outside the gene matches. Germline CDR1 reads LNHDA; CDR2 reads SQIVND (reference sequence). The CDR3 sequence is 18 residues long. CDR3 residues: CASSISESGGGYPGTQYF. CDR3 coding DNA: TGTGCCAGTAGTATCAGTGAGAGCGGCGGGGGGTACCCCGGGACCCAGTACTTC. Full variable domain (outside the CDR3, taken from reference TRBV19 and TRBJ2-5): DGGITQSPKYLFRKEGQNVTLSCEQNLNHDAMYWYRQDPGQGLRLIYYSQIVNDFQKGDIAEGYSVSREKKESFPLTVTSAQKNPTAFYLCASSISESGGGYPGTQYFGPGTRLLVL.

The CDR3 DNA reads TGCGCCAGCAGCCGGGACAGTAGCTCCTACAATGAGCAGTTCTTC. Translated: CASSRDSSSYNEQFF. This chain uses TRBV5-1 with TRBJ2-1; 7 nucleotides align to TRBD1. CDR3 length equals 15 residues. V was clipped by 4 bases and J by 0 bases; unmatched bases: 4. Germline assignment: CDR1 SGHRS and CDR2 YFSETQ.

The chain's CDR3 is CASSEMFQGPFAKNIQYF. The CDR3 region has the DNA TGTGCCAGCAGCGAAATGTTCCAGGGCCCATTCGCCAAAAACATTCAGTACTTC. The gene calls are TRBV14 and TRBJ2-4; D might be TRBD1 (5 bases). From germline, CDR1 is SGHDN and CDR2 FVKESK. V was cut by 5 bases and J by 1 base, with 21 bases left in between. This CDR3 has 18 amino acids.

Concerning this clone: One junction end disagrees with the germline gene, perhaps due to a read error. The chain combines TRBV30 with TRBJ2-1, with 11 positions matching TRBD2. Germline CDR1 GTSNPN, CDR2 SVGIG (reference sequence). This CDR3 has 12 residues. CDR3 sequence: CAWSVRLAGMVF. CDR3 DNA: TGTGCCTGGAGTGTGCGACTAGCGGGGATGGTCTTC. The full variable domain, rest sourced from reference TRBV30 and TRBJ2-1, is SQTIHQWPATLVQPVGSPLSLECTVEGTSNPNLYWYRQAAGRGLQLLFYSVGIGQISSEVPQNLSASRPQDRQFILSSKKLLLSDSGFYLCAWSVRLAGMVFGPGTRLTVL.

The chain links TRBV7-6 to TRBJ2-3; the D is unclear. V lost 0 bases and J 2 bases, leaving 6 bases between the germline ends. The germline CDR1 and CDR2 sequences are SGHVS and FNYEAQ. This CDR3 has 14 residues. For the CDR3, the DNA is TGTGCCAGCAGCTTAGCGGCCATCACAGATACGCAGTATTTT. It encodes CASSLAAITDTQYF.